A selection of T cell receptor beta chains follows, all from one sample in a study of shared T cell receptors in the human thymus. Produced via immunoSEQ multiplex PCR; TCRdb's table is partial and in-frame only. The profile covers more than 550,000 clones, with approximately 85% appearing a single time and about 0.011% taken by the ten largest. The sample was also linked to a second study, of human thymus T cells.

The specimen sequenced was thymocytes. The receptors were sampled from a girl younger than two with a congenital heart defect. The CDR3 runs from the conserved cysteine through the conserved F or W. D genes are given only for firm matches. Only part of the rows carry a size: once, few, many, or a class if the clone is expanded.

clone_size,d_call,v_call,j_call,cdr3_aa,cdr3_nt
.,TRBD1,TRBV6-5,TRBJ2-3,CASSYDRVSTDTQYF,TGTGCCAGCAGTTACGACAGGGTTAGCACAGATACGCAGTATTTT
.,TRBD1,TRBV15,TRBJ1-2,CATSRDDRGLTPTDVYGYTF,TGTGCCACCAGCAGAGACGACAGGGGGCTTACGCCGACTGATGTCTATGGCTACACCTTC
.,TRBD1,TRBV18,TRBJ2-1,CASSPNRAGGLVYNEQFF,TGTGCCAGCTCACCAAACCGGGCAGGGGGCCTGGTTTACAATGAGCAGTTCTTC
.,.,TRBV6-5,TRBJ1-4,CASSGHRTNEKLFF,TGTGCCAGCAGCGGACATAGGACTAATGAAAAACTGTTTTTT
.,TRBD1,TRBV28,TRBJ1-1,CASSFPGTGDGNTEAFF,TGTGCCAGCAGTTTTCCCGGGACAGGGGATGGGAACACTGAAGCTTTCTTT
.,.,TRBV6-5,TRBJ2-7,CASSPVFYEQYF,TGTGCCAGCAGCCCCGTCTTCTACGAGCAGTACTTC
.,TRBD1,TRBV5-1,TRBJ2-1,CASSCNGQGKAHEQFF,TGCGCCAGCAGCTGCAACGGACAGGGCAAGGCTCATGAGCAGTTCTTC
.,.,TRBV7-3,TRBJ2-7,CASSLRVPGEQYF,TGTGCCAGCAGCTTAAGAGTTCCCGGCGAGCAGTACTTC
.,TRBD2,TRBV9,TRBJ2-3,CASTRMGSGGTQYF,TGTGCCAGCACAAGGATGGGGTCGGGGGGTACGCAGTATTTT
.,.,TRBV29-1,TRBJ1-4,CSVELGSGEKLFF,TGCAGCGTTGAATTGGGGAGTGGCGAAAAACTGTTTTTT
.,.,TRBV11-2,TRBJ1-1,CASSFGTAEAFF,TGTGCCAGCAGCTTTGGGACTGCTGAAGCTTTCTTT
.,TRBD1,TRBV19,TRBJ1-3,CASTGGLVISSGNTIYF,TGTGCCAGTACAGGGGGCTTGGTTATAAGTTCCGGAAACACCATATATTTT
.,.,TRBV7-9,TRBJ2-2,CASSLSGPKKNTGELFF,TGTGCCAGCAGCTTATCGGGTCCAAAAAAGAACACCGGGGAGCTGTTTTTT
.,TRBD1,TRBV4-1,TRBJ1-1,CASSQDNRGGIAFF,TGCGCCAGCAGCCAAGACAACAGGGGAGGAATTGCTTTCTTT
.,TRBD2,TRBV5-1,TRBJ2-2,CASSLKAGVTGELFF,TGCGCCAGCAGCTTAAAAGCGGGGGTGACCGGGGAGCTGTTTTTT
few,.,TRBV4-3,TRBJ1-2,CASSHSRSGGGYTF,TGCGCCAGCAGCCATTCCAGGTCGGGAGGTGGCTACACCTTC
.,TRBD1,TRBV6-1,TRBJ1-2,CASSGTKSGGRYGYTF,TGTGCCAGCAGTGGTACGAAATCAGGGGGCCGGTATGGCTACACCTTC